The text below deals with one T cell receptor beta chain. Here immunoSEQ multiplex PCR was the method, and the copy in TCRdb shows in-frame clones only, minus some. The table records about 76,000 clones, roughly 80% of them present only once. The CDR3 is made up of 16 amino acids. V lost 7 bases and J 0 bases, leaving 19 bases between the germline ends. The V gene's germline CDR1 is MNHNY and CDR2 SVGAGI (reference sequence). The entry originates in a study of OX40 agonist ivuxolimab in advanced cancers. Study in general: Antecedent anti-PD-1, anti-PD-L1 or anti-CTLA-4 therapy was permissible, with 40% having received some.

Material: CD4+ or CD8+ T cells sorted from blood, obtained in a trial of the OX40 agonist ivuxolimab. This sequence joins TRBV6-6 and TRBJ2-7, with D maybe TRBD2 (6 bases). This receptor was taken from an adult with an advanced solid tumor such as melanoma, head and neck, liver or kidney cancer. CDR3 DNA: TGTGCCAGCACCGACTACGGCGGGGCCCGCTCCTACGAGCAGTACTTC. Amino acid sequence: CASTDYGGARSYEQYF.